Given below is one T cell receptor beta chain in context. Its matching antigen is unknown. The CDR3 consists of 13 residues. Trimming cost V 1 base and J 6 bases, with 9 bases left between them. CDR1 SGHAT and CDR2 FQNNGV come from the germline V gene. In the PCR, 60 Vbeta and 13 Jbeta primers were used. Libraries were prepared by immunoSEQ multiplex PCR; TCRdb keeps only in-frame clonotypes and omits some of them. This table holds tens of thousands of clones, 79% found once. The data originate from a study of cytomegalovirus exposure and HLA in healthy donors. Notes on the study in general: Earlier results showed most TCR beta V segments being productive about 87% or about 30% of the time.

The chain employs TRBV11-2 and TRBJ1-1; D is undetermined. Sequenced material: PBMCs. The receptor was isolated from a woman in her thirties in good health and CMV-seronegative. The CDR3 nucleotides are TGTGCCAGCAGCTTAGTAATAGAGCCTGAAGCTTTCTTT. This gives the protein CASSLVIEPEAFF.